Only a few counts were recorded for the clone carrying this T cell receptor (beta chain). Plates contained about 200,000 CFSE-labeled responder cells and about 200,000 irradiated, violet-dye-labeled stimulator cells. This specimen belongs to a study of graft-versus-host responses after intestinal transplantation. Study as a whole: Uniformly, recipients were administered anti-thymocyte globulin induction with subsequent tacrolimus and steroids for two to three years.

Clones were sequenced by immunoSEQ multiplex PCR, and TCRdb holds only the in-frame ones, with some missing. Seen here are some 14,000 clones, around 35% observed once, and the top ten hold 1.9%. V lost 6 bases to trimming and J lost 6 bases; unmatched junction nucleotides: 11. Germline V gene sequence: CDR1 SQVTM, CDR2 ANQGSEA. This CDR3 spans 14 amino acids. V gene TRBV29-1 combines with J gene TRBJ2-1; 7 bases match TRBD2. The material sequenced was alloreactive CD8+ T cells from a mixed lymphocyte reaction culture, taken before intestinal transplant. Noted subset: CFSE-low proliferating T cells sorted from roughly six-day pre-transplant mixed lymphocyte reaction (GvH or HvG direction). The TCR originated in a human patient who received an intestinal transplant. DNA for the CDR3: TGCAGCGTGGTAACTAGCGTTCAGGGCAATGAGCAGTTCTTC. This encodes CSVVTSVQGNEQFF.